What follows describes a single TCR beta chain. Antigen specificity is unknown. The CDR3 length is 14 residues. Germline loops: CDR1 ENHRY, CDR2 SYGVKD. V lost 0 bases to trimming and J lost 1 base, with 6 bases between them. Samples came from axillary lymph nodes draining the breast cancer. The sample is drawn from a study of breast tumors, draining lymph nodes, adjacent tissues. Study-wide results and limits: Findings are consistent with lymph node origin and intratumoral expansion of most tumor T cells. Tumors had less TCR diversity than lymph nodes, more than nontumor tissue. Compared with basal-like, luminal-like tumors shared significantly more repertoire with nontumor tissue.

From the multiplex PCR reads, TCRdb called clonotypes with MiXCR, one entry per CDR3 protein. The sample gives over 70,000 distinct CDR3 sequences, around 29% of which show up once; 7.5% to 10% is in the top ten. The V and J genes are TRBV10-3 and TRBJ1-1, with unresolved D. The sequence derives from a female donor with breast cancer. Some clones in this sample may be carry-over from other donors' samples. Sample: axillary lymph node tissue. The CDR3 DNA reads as TGTGCCATCAGTGAGTCCTCGGCGAACACTGAAGCTTTCTTT. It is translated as CAISESSANTEAFF.